The entry below describes one T cell receptor beta chain. Its antigen remains unidentified. Per-base quality was not reported, and no clone a single base away is much larger than it. The data originate from a study of cytomegalovirus exposure and HLA in healthy donors (dated by TCRdb to 2016 to 2017). For context, the study as a whole: An earlier analysis of roughly 570 of the donors reported 276 Gb of sequence data and 117 million unique TCR beta sequences obtained from around 190 million T cells. An early release that covered some 640 HLA-typed donors contained approximately 290 gigabases of sequencing data and approximately 85 million unique TCR sequences. Of the roughly 400 genotyped donors, roughly 80% fell in the genetic ancestry cluster associated with self-reported Caucasian donors. The study was designed to test whether signatures of past pathogen exposure could be identified by cataloging public T cell receptors. The T cell repertoires of under 750 subjects were profiled by immunosequencing and related to cytomegalovirus serostatus. A separate validation cohort of 100 to 150 different subjects was used in addition to the roughly 700-subject first cohort. The study combined high-throughput TCR immunosequencing, statistical association of individual TCRs with disease status, and machine learning to predict cytomegalovirus infection status. To study patterns of TCR occurrence, a later analysis re-analyzed previously published TCR beta repertoires from 666 donors and added high-resolution HLA genotyping. In the later analysis, no new phenotypic data were used to find candidate immune exposures; instead, reliance was placed on TCR beta sequences and their occurrence across donors. To decide whether each TCR beta V gene segment behaved as functional or pseudogenic, an earlier analysis of some 540 of the donors relied on high-throughput TCR beta sequencing. Donor age, sex, ethnicity and CMV serostatus were compiled alongside the repertoire data. A later genetic analysis took genome-wide SNP genotypes for about 55% of the roughly 700 donors and used that subset as a discovery cohort. All discovery cohort repertoires had been generated on a single sequencing platform. Class I and class II HLA loci were covered by the typing at four-digit resolution. Typing coverage differed by locus: A, B, C, DRB1 and DQB1 were typed in roughly 629-630 donors, DQA1 in about 510, DPA1 in 600 to 610, and DPB1 in just under 490. Because of strong linkage in the cohort, five DR-DQ haplotypes were treated as single units for association and clustering. On average, roughly 250,000 unique TCR beta nucleotide sequences were sequenced per donor among 398 genotyped donors of the cohort, with 15% to 20% of those sequences being non-productive.

The paper's findings and limits, for the study overall: The authors suggested that the approach could potentially be generalized to other disease states and immunological phenotypes. In the study, around 150 TCR beta chains were listed as associated with cytomegalovirus. The only immune exposure information available for the cohort was CMV serostatus. The classifier was reported to diagnose cytomegalovirus status with high specificity and sensitivity in both the original cohort and the validation cohort. Because counts were too low, 15 or so rarely observed V segments, including chromosome 9 orphons, were excluded from the earlier analysis of 587 of the donors. A few of the identified cytomegalovirus-associated TCR beta chains were confirmed in vitro to be specific for cytomegalovirus antigens. A further reported finding was that TCR beta sequences accurately predicted the HLA-A and HLA-B alleles for most subjects in the first cohort. Most TCR sequences were observed very rarely across donors, whereas some public TCRs were present in many individuals. Only TCR beta chains were sequenced in this cohort, and the absence of alpha or paired-chain data limited detectable features. In a later analysis, the rate of TCR association differed among HLA loci, with DRB1 alleles having the most associated TCRs and HLA-C alleles having the fewest. In a later analysis, HLA-associated TCR beta chains showed more clonal expansion and lower generation probabilities than non-associated chains that were equally common. Strong co-occurrence of HLA alleles, especially DR and DQ, made assigning TCR associations to individual alleles difficult. Most CMV-associated TCR beta chains appeared to be HLA-restricted in a later analysis, and the HLA associations seemed to be driven largely by CMV exposure. HLA typing was unavailable for some donors at each locus, so association tests used only the typed subset. A cluster of highly shared sequence variants was judged likely to be a technical artifact of the sequencing pipeline. A later analysis reported that several top co-occurrence clusters appeared linked to parvovirus B19, influenza, CMV and Epstein-Barr virus. A later genetic analysis associated a missense DCLRE1C variant with V-gene and J-gene trimming of TCR beta chains, and an independent cohort replicated the association. The presence/absence analyses assumed that sequencing depth was roughly uniform across donors, and that assumption may not be true. A later genetic analysis reported fewer N-insertions in productive TCRs among donors in an Asian-associated ancestry cluster than the 666-donor mean. Specific HLA alleles were associated with some 15,000 TCR beta sequences at a false discovery rate of 0.05 in a later analysis. In an earlier analysis of approximately 590 of the donors, most TCR beta V segments were observed in productive rearrangements about 87% or about 30% of the time, broadly matching IMGT annotations. Correlated functional status among segregating V segments might be attributable to linkage disequilibrium, but an unknown experimental factor could not be ruled out.

The library was produced with the immunoSEQ multiplex PCR assay. A mixture of 60 forward primers for TCR Vbeta segments and 13 reverse primers for TCR Jbeta segments was used in the multiplex PCR. The CDR3 region of rearranged TCR beta genes was amplified from genomic DNA with a multiplex PCR assay. Amplified TCR beta libraries were sequenced as 87-base-pair reads on the Illumina HiSeq System. In the source study's methods: In a later analysis, some 80 million unique TCR beta chains were counted across the 500 to 850 repertoires, and roughly 11 million of these chains were shared by at least two donors. A nearest-neighbor algorithm error-corrected the raw reads and collapsed the reads into unique sequences, merging closely related sequences to remove PCR and sequencing errors. To assign V, D and J gene segments, CDR3 sequences were aligned to IMGT reference sequences. Each retained sequence needed at least a six-nucleotide match to both a V gene segment and a J gene segment. Rearrangements were classified as productive when the CDR3 lacked stop codons and remained in frame with V and J, and all other rearrangements were classified as non-productive. Following IMGT convention, CDR3 was defined as the stretch from the second conserved V-encoded cysteine up to the conserved J-encoded phenylalanine. Sequences without an unambiguous match to a single V gene segment were excluded from the earlier analysis of a few hundred of the donors. An earlier analysis of some 500 of the donors classified V segments as functional when productive rearrangements were above 56.7% and as segregating when the standard deviation between donors was above 5%. A statistical classification framework was developed to diagnose cytomegalovirus status using the catalog of TCR beta chain sequences. A later analysis assigned V and J genes by comparing TCR nucleotide sequences with IMGT/GENE-DB human TR gene sequences. Using the TCRdist pipeline, a later analysis assigned CDR3 sequences along with most-parsimonious VDJ recombination scenarios. A later analysis defined each TCR beta chain by its CDR3 amino acid sequence plus V-gene family, and excluded reads lacking a unique V-gene family. A later analysis removed over 500 highly shared, low-generation-probability nucleotide sequences to deal with suspected cross-contamination and a sequencing artifact. For each public chain, a later analysis derived a clonal expansion index from normalized ranks of inferred template counts within each repertoire. In a later analysis, generation probabilities were computed with a VDJ recombination model fitted to out-of-frame rearrangements, and the resulting probabilities were checked against IGoR. A later analysis scored TCR-TCR, TCR-HLA and TCR-CMV co-occurrence with hypergeometric tests, applying a repertoire-size bias correction to TCR pairs. A later analysis estimated false discovery rates by permuting HLA or CMV assignments 20 times. A later analysis grouped co-occurring TCRs with DBSCAN, adding TCRdist sequence similarity when clustering within HLA-allele-positive subsets. Repertoires with fewer than 30,000 or more than 120,000 public chains were left out of co-occurrence clustering, as were about 5 repertoires with anomalous nucleotide sharing. Entries here come from immuneACCESS through TCRdb and include only in-frame sequences with V and J called. Some clones fail to appear in such tables; in the studies checked, an unresolved V gene covers under half of the shortfall, and the cause of the remainder is unknown. From that table come the V and J calls and clone size; the DNA was used to work out D and trimming. The sample table holds about 150,000 clones, of which around 70% were seen once. The ten largest clones add up to 2% to 2.5% of the sample.

In total, 500 to 700 healthy bone marrow donors made up the cohort. All cohort members were sampled while nominally healthy, although unrecorded immune exposures were likely present. The donor was CMV seronegative and was included in the group of around 320 seronegative cohort members. Every donor gave a peripheral blood sample, and the peripheral blood mononuclear cells from that sample were used for TCR beta sequencing. Genomic DNA extraction from the blood cell samples was performed with the Qiagen DNeasy Blood Extraction Kit. Sequenced sample: PBMCs. This receptor was taken from a man aged 25-45 years in good health and CMV-seronegative.

The CDR3 here reads CASTSSRGTEAFF. The nucleotides read TGTGCCAGCACCTCATCCAGGGGCACTGAAGCTTTCTTT. Rearrangement joined TRBV6-1 to TRBJ1-1; the D gene is perhaps TRBD1, on 6 matching bases. The germline V gene yields MNHNS for CDR1 and SASEGT for CDR2. Including the terminal cysteine and phenylalanine, the CDR3 comprises 13 residues. Only the CDR3 portion is preserved as DNA: 39 bases, with reading frame beginning at the first base. The junction shows trimming of 7 bases on V and 4 bases on J, plus 13 bases between the germline ends.